The 4 T cell receptor beta chains in this list originate from one sample, sequenced in a study of cytomegalovirus exposure and HLA in healthy donors. PCR involved 60 Vbeta and 13 Jbeta primers. Some clones are missing from TCRdb's copy, which holds only in-frame ones; the method was immunoSEQ multiplex PCR. The sample lists about 170,000 clones, 80% to 90% occurring once. The sample was PBMCs. The receptors here all came from a woman between 18 and 30 years old in good health and CMV-seronegative.

CDR3 loop: CASSETGPLGYGYTF. CDR3 nucleotides: TGTGCCAGCAGTGAGACTGGCCCCTTGGGCTATGGCTACACCTTC. The V gene is TRBV6-1, the J gene TRBJ1-2, with no clear D. With 3 bases removed from V and 4 bases from J, the gap between germline ends came to 15 bases. Germline CDR1 is MNHNS and CDR2 is SASEGT. This CDR3 is built from 15 residues.

This clone was detected a few times. This sequence joins TRBV4-2 and TRBJ2-7; 7 bases align to TRBD2. V shed 4 bases, J shed 6 bases, and the junction held 12 bases outside the gene matches. The CDR3 is 15 residues long. Germline CDR1 is LGHNA and CDR2 is YNFKEQ. Written as DNA, the CDR3 is TGTGCCAGCAGCCCCCAGTGGGGGGAGGGTGGCGAGCAGTACTTC. Encoded protein: CASSPQWGEGGEQYF.

The chain combines TRBV5-1 with TRBJ1-2; D gene ambiguous. The V end was cut by 0 bases, the J end by 6 bases, with 9 bases between. Germline V gene sequence: CDR1 SGHRS, CDR2 YFSETQ. The CDR3 has 13 amino acids. DNA for the CDR3: TGCGCCAGCAGCTTGGCGGGGTGGAATGGCTACACCTTC. Amino acids: CASSLAGWNGYTF.

The gene calls are TRBV5-1 and TRBJ2-3, with D possibly being TRBD2 (5 bases). Germline-derived CDR1 and CDR2 are SGHRS and YFSETQ. The CDR3 runs to 15 residues. Trimming removed 2 bases at V and 5 bases at J, with 15 bases between. CDR3 in amino acids: CASSLGRVREDTQYF. In DNA form, the CDR3 reads TGCGCCAGCAGCTTAGGTCGTGTGAGGGAAGATACGCAGTATTTT.